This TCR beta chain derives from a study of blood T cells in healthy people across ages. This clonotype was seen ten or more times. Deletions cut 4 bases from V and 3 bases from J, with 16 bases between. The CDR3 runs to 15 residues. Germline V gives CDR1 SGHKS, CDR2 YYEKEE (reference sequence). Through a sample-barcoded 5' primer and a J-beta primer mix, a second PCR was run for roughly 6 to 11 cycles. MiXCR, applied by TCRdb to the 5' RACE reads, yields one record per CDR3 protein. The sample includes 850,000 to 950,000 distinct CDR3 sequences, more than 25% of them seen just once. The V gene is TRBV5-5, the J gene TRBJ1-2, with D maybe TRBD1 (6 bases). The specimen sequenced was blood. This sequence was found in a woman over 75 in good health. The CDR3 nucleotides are TGTGCCAGCAGCGTCGGAGACAGGCTCTACTATGGCTACACCTTC. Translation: CASSVGDRLYYGYTF.